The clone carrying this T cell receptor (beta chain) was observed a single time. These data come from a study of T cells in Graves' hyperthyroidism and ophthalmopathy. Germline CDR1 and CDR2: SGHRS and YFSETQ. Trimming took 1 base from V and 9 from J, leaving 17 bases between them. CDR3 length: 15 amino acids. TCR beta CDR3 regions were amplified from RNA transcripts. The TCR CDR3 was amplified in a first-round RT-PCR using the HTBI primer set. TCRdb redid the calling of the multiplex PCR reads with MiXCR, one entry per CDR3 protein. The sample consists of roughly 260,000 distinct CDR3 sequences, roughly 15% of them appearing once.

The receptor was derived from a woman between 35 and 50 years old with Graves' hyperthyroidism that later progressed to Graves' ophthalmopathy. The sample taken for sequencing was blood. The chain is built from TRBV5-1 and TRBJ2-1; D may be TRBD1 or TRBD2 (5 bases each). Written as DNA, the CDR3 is TGCGCCAGCAGCTTGACGGCAGGGTGGGGGAGTGAGCAGTTCTTC. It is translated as CASSLTAGWGSEQFF.